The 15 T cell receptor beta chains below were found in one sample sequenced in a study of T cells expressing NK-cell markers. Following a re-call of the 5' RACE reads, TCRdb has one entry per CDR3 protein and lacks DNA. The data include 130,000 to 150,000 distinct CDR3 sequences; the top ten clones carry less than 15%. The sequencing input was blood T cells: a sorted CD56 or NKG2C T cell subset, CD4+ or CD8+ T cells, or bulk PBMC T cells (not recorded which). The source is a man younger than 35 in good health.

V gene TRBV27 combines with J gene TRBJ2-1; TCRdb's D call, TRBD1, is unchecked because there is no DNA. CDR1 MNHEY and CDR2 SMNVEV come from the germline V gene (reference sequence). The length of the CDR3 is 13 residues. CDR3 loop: CASSLYRLSEQFF.

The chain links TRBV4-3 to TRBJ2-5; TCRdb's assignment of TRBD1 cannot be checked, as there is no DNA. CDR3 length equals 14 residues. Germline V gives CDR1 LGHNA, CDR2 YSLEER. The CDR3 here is CASKGQGAGGTQYF.

The CDR3 loop is CASSSGLAGYSEQFF. The chain carries TRBV7-8 and TRBJ2-1; the D gene TCRdb calls, TRBD2, cannot be checked with no DNA. The CDR3 sequence is 15 residues long. Germline values: CDR1 SGHVS, CDR2 FQNEAQ.

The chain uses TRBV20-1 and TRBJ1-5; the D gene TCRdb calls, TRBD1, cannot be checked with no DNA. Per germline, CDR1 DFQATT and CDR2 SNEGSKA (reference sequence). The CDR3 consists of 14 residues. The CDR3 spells CSAEDRVRNQPQHF.

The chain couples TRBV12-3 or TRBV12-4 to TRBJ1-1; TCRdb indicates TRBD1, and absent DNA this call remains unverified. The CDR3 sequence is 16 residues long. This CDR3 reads CASSFLQGTANTEAFF.

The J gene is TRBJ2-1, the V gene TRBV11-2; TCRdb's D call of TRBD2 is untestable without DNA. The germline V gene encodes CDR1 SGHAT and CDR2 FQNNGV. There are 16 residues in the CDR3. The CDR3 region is CASRGTSGGSYNEQFF. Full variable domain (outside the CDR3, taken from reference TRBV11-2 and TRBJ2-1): EAGVAQSPRYKIIEKRQSVAFWCNPISGHATLYWYQQILGQGPKLLIQFQNNGVVDDSQLPKDRFSAERLKGVDSTLKIQPAKLEDSAVYLCASRGTSGGSYNEQFFGPGTRLTVL.

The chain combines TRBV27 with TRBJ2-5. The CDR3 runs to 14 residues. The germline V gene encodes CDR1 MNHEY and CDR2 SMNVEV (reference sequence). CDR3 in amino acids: CASSLLASQETQYF.

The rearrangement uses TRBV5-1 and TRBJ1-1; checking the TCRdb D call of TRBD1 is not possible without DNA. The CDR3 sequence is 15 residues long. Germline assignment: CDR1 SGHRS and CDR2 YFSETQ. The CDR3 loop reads CASSVITGVDTEAFF.

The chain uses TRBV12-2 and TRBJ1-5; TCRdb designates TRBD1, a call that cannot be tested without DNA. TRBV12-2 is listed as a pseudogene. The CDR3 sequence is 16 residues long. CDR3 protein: CASRVTGGISNQPQHF.

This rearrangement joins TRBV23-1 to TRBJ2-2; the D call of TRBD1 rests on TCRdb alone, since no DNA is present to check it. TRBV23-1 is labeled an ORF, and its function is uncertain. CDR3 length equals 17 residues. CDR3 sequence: CASSPRVGTGNTGELFF.

The CDR3 region is CASTQIRGKGILFF. The chain is built from TRBV6-1 and TRBJ1-4; the TRBD1 assignment by TCRdb is unverifiable without DNA. Germline V lookup: CDR1 MNHNS, CDR2 SASEGT. This CDR3 region has 14 residues.

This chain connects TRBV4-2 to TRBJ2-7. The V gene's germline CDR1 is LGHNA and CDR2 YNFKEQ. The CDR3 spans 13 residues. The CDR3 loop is CASSQDWESEQYF.

The chain's CDR3 is CASSYFRTSGETQYF. This chain connects TRBV6-2 or TRBV6-3 to TRBJ2-5; as DNA is missing, the TRBD2 call by TCRdb cannot be tested. The CDR3 extends over 15 amino acids. Germline V gene data show CDR1 as MNHEY and CDR2 as SVGEGT.

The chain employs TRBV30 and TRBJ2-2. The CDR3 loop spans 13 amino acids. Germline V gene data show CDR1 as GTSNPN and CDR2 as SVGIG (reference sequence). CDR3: CAWSDSNTGELFF.

CDR3 sequence reads: CSEKGLKGITDTQYF. This sequence joins TRBV29-1 and TRBJ2-3; TCRdb proposes TRBD2, but this gene call is untestable without DNA. Germline values: CDR1 SQVTM, CDR2 ANQGSEA. The CDR3 consists of 15 residues.